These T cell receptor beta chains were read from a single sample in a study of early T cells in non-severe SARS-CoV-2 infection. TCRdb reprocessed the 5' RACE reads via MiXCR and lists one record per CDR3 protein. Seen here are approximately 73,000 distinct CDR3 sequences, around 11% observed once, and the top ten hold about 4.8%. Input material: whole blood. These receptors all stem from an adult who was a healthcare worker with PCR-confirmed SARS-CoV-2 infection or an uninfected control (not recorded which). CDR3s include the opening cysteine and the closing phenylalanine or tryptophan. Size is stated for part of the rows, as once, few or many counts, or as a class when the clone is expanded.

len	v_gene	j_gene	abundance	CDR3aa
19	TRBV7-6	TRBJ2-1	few	CASSLGAPSGGPPYNEQFF
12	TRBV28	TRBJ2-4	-	CATKPGSSIQYF
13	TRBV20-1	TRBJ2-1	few	CSARGTSDNEQFF
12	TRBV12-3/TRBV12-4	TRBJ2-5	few	CASSFTKETQYF
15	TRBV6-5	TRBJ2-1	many	CASSGWASTYNEQFF
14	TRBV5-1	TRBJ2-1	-	CASSLWAQLDEQFF
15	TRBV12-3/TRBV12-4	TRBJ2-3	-	CASSLGGDRTDTQYF
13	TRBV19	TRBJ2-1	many	CASSRSSYNEQFF
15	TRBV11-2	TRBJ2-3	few	CASGPLDLRQSTQYF
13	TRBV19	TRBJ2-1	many	CASRERGDNEQFF
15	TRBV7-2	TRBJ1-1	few	CASSLPGQGRTEAFF
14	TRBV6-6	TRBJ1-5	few	CASSFGQGSQPQHF
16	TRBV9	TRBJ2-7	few	CASSVDGLDPSWEQYF
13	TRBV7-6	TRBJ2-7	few	CASSLGPYYEQYF
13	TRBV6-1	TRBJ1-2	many	CASLKTGIYGYTF
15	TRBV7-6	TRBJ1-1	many	CASSRRQGGNTEAFF
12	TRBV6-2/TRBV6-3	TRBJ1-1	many	CASSYGPTEAFF
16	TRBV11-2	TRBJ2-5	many	CASSLGASGGQETQYF
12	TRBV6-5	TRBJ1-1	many	CASSPTGRGAFF
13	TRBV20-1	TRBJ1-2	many	CSASPGGAYGYTF
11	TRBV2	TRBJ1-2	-	CASHRGYGYTF
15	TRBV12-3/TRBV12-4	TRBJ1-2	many	CASSLTRLSNYGYTF
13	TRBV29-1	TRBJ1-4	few	CSVPGTGAEKLFF
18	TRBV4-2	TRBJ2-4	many	CASSQDGWGGGAKNIQYF
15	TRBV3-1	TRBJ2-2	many	CASSPAEAGNGELFF
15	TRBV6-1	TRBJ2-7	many	CASSGQQGVRNEQYF